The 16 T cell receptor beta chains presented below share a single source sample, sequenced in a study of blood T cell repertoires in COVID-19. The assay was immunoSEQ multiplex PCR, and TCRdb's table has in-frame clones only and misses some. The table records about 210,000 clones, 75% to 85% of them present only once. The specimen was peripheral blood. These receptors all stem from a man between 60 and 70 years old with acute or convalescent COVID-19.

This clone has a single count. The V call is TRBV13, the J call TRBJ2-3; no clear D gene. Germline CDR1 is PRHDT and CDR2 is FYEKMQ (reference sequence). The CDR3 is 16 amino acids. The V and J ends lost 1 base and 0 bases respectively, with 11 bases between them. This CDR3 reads CASSLVYLSSTDTQYF. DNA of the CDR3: TGTGCCAGCAGCTTAGTTTACCTATCTAGCACAGATACGCAGTATTTT.

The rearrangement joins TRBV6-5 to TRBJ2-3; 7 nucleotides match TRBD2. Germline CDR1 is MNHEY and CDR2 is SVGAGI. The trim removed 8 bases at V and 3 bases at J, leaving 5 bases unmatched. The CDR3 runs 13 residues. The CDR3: CASGLVGTDTQYF. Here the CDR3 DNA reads TGTGCCAGCGGACTAGTAGGGACAGATACGCAGTATTTT.

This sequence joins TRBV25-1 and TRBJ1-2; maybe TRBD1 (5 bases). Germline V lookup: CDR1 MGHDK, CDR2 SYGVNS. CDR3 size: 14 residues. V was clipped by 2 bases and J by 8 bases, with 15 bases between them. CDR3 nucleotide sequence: TGTGCCAGCAGTGAAGGTTGGCGGGGGAAGGGCTACACCTTC. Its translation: CASSEGWRGKGYTF.

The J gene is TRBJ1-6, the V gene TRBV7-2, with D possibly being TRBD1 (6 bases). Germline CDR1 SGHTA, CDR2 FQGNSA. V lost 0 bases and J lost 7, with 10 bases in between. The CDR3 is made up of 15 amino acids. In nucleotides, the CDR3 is TGTGCCAGCAGCTTAGCGGGACAACGAAATTCACCCCTCCACTTT. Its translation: CASSLAGQRNSPLHF.

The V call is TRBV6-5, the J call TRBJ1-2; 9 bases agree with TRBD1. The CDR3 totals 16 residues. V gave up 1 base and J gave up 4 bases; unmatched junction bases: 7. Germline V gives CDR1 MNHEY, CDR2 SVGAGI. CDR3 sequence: CASSYLSGQGTYGYTF. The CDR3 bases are TGTGCCAGCAGTTACTTATCGGGACAGGGAACCTATGGCTACACCTTC.

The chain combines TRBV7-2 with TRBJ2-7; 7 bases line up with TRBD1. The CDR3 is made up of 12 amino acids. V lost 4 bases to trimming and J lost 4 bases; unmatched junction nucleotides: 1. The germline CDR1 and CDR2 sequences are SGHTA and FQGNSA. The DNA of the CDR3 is TGTGCCAGCAGCTACAGGGGTTACGAGCAGTACTTC. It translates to CASSYRGYEQYF.

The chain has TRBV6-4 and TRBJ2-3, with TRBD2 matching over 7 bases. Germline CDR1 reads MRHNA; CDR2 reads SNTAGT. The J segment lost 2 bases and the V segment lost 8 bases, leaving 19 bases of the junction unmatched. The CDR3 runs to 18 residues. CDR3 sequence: CASYSGAHYSNYTDTQYF. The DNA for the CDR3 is TGTGCCAGCTACAGCGGGGCCCACTACTCAAATTACACAGATACGCAGTATTTT.

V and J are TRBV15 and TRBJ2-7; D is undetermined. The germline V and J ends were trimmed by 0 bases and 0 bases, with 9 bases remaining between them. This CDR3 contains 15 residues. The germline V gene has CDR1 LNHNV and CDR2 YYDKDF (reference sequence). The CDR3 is CATSRDARSSYEQYF. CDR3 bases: TGTGCCACCAGCAGAGATGCCCGGAGCTCCTACGAGCAGTACTTC.

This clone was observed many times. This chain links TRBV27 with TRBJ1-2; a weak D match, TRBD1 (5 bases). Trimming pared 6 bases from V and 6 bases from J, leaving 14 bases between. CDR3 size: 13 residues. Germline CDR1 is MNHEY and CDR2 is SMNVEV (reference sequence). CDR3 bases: TGTGCCAGCAGACTTCAGGGTAGCCATGGCTACACCTTC. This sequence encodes CASRLQGSHGYTF.

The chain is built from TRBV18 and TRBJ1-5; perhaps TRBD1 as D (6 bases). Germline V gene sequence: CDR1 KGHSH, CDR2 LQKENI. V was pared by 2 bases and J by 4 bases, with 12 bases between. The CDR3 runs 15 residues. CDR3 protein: CASSPNREWNQPQHF. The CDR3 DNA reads TGTGCCAGCTCACCAAACAGGGAGTGGAATCAGCCCCAGCATTTT.

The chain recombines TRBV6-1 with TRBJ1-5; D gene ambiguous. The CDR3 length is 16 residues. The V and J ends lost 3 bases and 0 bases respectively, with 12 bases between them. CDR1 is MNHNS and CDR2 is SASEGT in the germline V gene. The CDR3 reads CASSDSRTYSNQPQHF. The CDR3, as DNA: TGTGCCAGCAGTGATTCCCGTACCTATAGCAATCAGCCCCAGCATTTT.

The CDR3 bases are TGTGCCAGCAGCACAGCGGGAGATTCACCCCTCCACTTT. It encodes CASSTAGDSPLHF. The rearrangement joins TRBV7-2 to TRBJ1-6; D gene unclear. This CDR3 is 13 amino acids long. CDR1 and CDR2 from the germline V gene are SGHTA and FQGNSA. The V and J ends lost 5 bases and 8 bases respectively, with 10 bases between them.

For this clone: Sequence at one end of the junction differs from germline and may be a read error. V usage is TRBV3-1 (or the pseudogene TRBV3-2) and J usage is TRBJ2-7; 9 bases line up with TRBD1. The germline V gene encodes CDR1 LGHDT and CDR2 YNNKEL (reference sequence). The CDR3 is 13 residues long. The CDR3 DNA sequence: TGTGCCAGCAGCCAAGCCCCCGGGACAGGGACCTTCTTC. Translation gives CASSQAPGTGTFF.

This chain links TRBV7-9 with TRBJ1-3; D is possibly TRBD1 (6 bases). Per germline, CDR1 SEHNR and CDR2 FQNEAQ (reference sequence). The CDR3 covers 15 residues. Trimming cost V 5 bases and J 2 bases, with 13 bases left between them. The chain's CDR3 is CASSHRDGAGNTIYF. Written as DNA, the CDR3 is TGTGCCAGCAGCCACAGGGATGGGGCTGGAAACACCATATATTTT.

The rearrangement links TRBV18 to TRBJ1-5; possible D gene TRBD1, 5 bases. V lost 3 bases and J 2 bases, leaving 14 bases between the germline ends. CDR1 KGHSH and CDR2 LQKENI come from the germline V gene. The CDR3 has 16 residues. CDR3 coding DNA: TGTGCCAGCTCACCCGGCACAGGTTTTGGCAATCAGCCCCAGCATTTT. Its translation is CASSPGTGFGNQPQHF.

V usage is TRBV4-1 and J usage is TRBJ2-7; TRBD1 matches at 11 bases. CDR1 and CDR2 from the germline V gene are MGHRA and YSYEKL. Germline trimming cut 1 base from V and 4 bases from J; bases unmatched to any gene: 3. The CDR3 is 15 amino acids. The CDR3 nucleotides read TGCGCCAGCAGCCAAGGGACAGGGGGCGTATACGAGCAGTACTTC. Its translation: CASSQGTGGVYEQYF.